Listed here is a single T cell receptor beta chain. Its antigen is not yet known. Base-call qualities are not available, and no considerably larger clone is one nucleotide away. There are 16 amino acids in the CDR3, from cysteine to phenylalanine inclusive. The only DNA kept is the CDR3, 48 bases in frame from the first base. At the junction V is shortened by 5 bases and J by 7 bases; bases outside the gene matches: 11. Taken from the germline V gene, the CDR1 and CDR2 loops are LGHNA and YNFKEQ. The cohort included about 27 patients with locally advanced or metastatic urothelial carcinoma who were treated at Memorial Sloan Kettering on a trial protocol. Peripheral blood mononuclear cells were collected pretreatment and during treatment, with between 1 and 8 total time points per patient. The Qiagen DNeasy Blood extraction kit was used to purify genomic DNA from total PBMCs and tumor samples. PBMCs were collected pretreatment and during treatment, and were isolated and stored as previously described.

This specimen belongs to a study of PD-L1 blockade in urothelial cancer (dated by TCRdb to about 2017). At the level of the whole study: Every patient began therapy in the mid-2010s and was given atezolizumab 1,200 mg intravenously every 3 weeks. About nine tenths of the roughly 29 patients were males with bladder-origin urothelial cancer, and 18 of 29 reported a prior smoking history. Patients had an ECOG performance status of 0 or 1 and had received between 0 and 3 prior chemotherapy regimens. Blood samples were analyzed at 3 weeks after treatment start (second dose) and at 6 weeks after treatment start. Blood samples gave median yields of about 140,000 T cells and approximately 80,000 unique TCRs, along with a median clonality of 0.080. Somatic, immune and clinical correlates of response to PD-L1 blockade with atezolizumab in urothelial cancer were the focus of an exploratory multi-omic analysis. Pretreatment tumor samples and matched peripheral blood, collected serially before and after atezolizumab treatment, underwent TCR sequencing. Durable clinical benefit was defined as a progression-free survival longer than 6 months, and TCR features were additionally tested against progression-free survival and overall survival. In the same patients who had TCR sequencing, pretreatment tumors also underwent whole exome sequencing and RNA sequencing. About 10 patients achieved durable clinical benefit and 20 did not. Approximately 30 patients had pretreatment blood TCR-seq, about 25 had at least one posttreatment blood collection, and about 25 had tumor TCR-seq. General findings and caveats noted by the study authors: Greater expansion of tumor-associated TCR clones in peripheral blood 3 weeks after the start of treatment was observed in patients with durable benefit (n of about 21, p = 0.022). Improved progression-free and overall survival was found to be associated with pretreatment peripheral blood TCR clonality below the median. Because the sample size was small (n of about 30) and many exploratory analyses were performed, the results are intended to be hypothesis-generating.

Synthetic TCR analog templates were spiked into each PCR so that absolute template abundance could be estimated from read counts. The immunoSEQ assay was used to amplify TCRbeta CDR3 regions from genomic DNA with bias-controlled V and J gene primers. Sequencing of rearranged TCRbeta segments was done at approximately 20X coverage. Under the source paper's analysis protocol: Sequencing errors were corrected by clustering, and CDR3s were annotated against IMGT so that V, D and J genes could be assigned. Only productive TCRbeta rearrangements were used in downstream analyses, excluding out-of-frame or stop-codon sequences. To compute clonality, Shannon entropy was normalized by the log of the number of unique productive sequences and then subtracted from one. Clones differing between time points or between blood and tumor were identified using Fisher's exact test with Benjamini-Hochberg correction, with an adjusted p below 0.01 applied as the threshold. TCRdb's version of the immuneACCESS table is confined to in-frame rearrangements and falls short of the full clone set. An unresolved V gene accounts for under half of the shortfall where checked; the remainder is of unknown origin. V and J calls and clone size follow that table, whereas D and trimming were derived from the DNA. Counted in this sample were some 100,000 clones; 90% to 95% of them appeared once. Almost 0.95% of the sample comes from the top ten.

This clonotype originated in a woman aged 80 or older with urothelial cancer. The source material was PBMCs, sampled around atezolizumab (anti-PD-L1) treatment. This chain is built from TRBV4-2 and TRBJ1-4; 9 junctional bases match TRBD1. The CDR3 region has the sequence CASSLLPGQGVEKLFF. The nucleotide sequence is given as TGTGCCAGCAGCTTACTTCCGGGACAGGGCGTTGAAAAACTGTTTTTT.